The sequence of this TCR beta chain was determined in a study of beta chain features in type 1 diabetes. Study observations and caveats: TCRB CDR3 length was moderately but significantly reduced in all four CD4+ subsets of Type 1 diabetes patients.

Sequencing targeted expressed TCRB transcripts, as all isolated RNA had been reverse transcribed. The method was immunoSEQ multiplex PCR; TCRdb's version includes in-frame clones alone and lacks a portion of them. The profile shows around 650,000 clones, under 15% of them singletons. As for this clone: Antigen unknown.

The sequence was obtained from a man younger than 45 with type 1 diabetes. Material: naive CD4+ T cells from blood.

This chain's CDR3 is CASSQAIQGTYNEQFF. The CDR3 region has the DNA TGCGCCAGCAGCCAAGCAATACAGGGGACCTACAATGAGCAGTTCTTC. This chain connects TRBV4-3 to TRBJ2-1, with TRBD1 matching 7 bases. The germline V gene encodes CDR1 LGHNA and CDR2 YSLEER. J gave up 2 bases and V 1 base, and 5 bases lay outside the gene matches. The CDR3 loop spans 16 amino acids.